This paragraph reports one TCR beta chain. Its antigen has not been determined. It has no much larger one-base neighbor in the sample; base qualities were not kept. CDR3 length: 14 amino acids, cysteine to phenylalanine. The kept DNA is CDR3 alone, 42 bases in frame from the first base. The germline V gene provides CDR1 SGHRS and CDR2 YFSETQ. The junction shows trimming of 9 bases on V and 1 base on J, and the gene matches do not reach 7 bases of it. TCRbeta CDR3 regions were amplified from genomic DNA using the immunoSEQ Assay, a bias-controlled multiplex PCR. The original pipeline was this. Nucleated cell counts per sample were estimated from amplification of reference gene primers within the assay. To quantify the absolute abundance of each unique TCRbeta CDR3 rearrangement, sequence reads were collapsed and filtered. For each sample, productive Simpson clonality was calculated as the square root of Simpson's diversity index over productive rearrangements. TCRdb carries this immuneACCESS record with in-frame sequences only. Its versions omit some clonotypes, under half of them owing to an unresolved V gene in the studies checked, with the rest unexplained. That table supplies the V and J calls and clone size; D and trimming were determined from the DNA. The sample includes roughly 330,000 clones, with about 90% observed a single time. The biggest ten clones account for over 4% of the sample.

This specimen belongs to a study of blood T cell repertoires in COVID-19 (dated by TCRdb to the early 2020s). As for the study more broadly: Samples from collaborators originated in the United States, Italy and Spain and spanned both the acute and convalescent phases of COVID-19. The prospective study material was composed of cDNA or gDNA derived from T cells, B-cell-depleted T cells, or PBMCs. The dataset comprised deeply sampled blood TCRbeta repertoires from subjects exposed to, actively infected with, or recovered from COVID-19. A freely available public database, intended as a resource for researchers studying the immune response to SARS-CoV-2, is where the repertoires were released. The samples were drawn from two sources: the first 160 participants of the ongoing ImmuneRACE study, and over 1,000 subjects contributed by 6 global collaborators. The sample metadata nearly always contained a de-identified subject ID, COVID-19 status, age in years and sex. Where available, HLA class I and class II types were taken from metadata supplied by the sample provider and were not determined by assay-based typing. The full study reports these points: Clinical and demographic metadata were provided uncurated, with the amount varying by source and participant.

Participants in the prospective study were enrolled through a virtual design, were aged roughly 18 to 100 years, and lived in about two dozen United States geographic areas. In the prospective study, participants were assigned to cohorts based on the clinical history participants reported in a screening survey and a study questionnaire. For ImmuneRACE Cohort 3, a participant was defined as recovered based on two consecutive negative NP/OP PCR tests, clearance by a healthcare professional, or resolution of symptoms. In the prospective study, mobile phlebotomists collected whole blood, serum and a nasopharyngeal or oropharyngeal swab from each participant. Prospective study participants could optionally give additional blood draws and questionnaires over an approximately two-month period. Prospective study blood samples were shipped either frozen or at room temperature before DNA extraction.

The TCR was taken from a woman between 25 and 40 years old who had recovered from COVID-19. The chain joins TRBV5-1 to TRBJ2-5; TRBD1 lines up with 9 middle nucleotides. The sample was PBMCs or T cells enriched from blood (not recorded which). The bases read TGCGCCACCTCCGGGACAGGGCCCCAAGAGACCCAGTACTTC. This gives the protein CATSGTGPQETQYF.